This T cell receptor beta chain was captured in a study of Ad26.COV2.S vaccination and SARS-CoV-2 variants. Findings and limits, study-wide: Placebo and vaccine recipients had non-spike TCR breadth that was similar.

The CDR3 sequence is 15 residues long. Germline V CDR1 and CDR2: SGDLS, YYNGEE. Germline trimming cut 4 bases from V and 7 bases from J; bases unmatched to any gene: 10. This clone has a handful of counts. Its antigen remains unidentified. Using immunoSEQ multiplex PCR, the repertoire was profiled, and TCRdb retains in-frame clones only, with some absent. This table holds around 370,000 clones, about 91% found once. The chain combines TRBV9 with TRBJ2-1; TRBD1 agrees at 8 bases. The receptor's source is a human donor who had recovered from COVID-19. The sequencing here drew on peripheral blood, taken after recovery from COVID-19. The CDR3 DNA is TGTGCCAGCAGCATATACGGAGGACAGGGAAATGAGCAGTTCTTC. Encoded protein: CASSIYGGQGNEQFF. The variable domain in full, with the rest retrieved from reference TRBV9 and TRBJ2-1, is DSGVTQTPKHLITATGQRVTLRCSPRSGDLSVYWYQQSLDQGLQFLIQYYNGEERAKGNILERFSAQQFPDLHSELNLSSLELGDSALYFCASSIYGGQGNEQFFGPGTRLTVL.